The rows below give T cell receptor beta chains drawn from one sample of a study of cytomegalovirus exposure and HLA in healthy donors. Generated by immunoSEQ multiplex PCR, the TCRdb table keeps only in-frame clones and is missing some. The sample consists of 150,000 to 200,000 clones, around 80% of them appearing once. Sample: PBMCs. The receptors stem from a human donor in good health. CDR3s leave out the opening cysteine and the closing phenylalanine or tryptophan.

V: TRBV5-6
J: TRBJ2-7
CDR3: ASSLLRELLDEQY

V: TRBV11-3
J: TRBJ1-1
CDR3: ASSATGMNTEAF

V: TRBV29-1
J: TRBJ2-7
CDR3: SVGGDLSYEQY

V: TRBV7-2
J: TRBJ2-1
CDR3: ASNRIRGANSYNEQF

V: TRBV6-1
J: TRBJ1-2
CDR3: ASSMNYGYT

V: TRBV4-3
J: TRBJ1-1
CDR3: ASSQDRVRTEAF

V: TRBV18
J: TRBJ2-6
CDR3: ASSDRISGANVLT

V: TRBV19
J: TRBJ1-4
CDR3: ASSIGAGQGPATNEKLF

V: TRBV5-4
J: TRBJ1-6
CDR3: ASSSHDRGYNSPLH

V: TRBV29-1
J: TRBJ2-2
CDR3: SVDPKNTGELF

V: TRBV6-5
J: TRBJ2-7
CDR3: ASSPGQIYEQY

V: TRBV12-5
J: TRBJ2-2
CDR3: ASGLVLKTGEIAPNTGELF

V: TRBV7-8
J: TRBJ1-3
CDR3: ASSLLVWGVRGNTIY

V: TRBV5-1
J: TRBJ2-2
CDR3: ASSWTSGATGELF

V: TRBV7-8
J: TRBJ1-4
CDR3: ASSQTTGGQEKLF

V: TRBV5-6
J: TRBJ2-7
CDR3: ASSLTTGIWEQY

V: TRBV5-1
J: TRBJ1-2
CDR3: ASSLGGGDGYT